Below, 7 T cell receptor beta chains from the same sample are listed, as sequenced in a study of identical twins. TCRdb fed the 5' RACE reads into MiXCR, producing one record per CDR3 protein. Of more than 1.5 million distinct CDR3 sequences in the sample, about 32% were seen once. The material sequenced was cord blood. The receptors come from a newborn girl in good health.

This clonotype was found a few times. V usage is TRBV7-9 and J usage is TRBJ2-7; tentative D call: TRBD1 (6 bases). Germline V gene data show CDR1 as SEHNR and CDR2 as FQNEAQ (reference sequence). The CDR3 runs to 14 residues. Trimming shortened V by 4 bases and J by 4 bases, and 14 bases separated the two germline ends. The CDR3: CASSSITGKYEQYF. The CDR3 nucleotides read TGTGCCAGCAGCTCCATAACAGGGAAGTACGAGCAGTACTTC.

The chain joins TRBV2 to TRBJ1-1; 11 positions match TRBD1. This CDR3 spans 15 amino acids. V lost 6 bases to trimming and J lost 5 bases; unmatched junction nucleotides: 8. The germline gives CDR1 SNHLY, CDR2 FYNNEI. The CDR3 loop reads CASRADRGRTTEAFF. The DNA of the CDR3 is TGTGCCAGCAGGGCGGACAGGGGGCGAACAACTGAAGCTTTCTTT.

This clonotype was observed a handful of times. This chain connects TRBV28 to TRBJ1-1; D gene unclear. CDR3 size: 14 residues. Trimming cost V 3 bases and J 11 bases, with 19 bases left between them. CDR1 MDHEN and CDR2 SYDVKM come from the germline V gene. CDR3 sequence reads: CASSFGPTQSRAFF. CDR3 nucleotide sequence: TGTGCCAGCAGTTTCGGACCCACCCAGTCGAGGGCTTTCTTT.

The CDR3 DNA is TGCAGTGCTAGCCCCAGGGATAGCAATCAGCCCCAGCATTTT. It specifies CSASPRDSNQPQHF. This chain joins TRBV20-1 and TRBJ1-5; weak D call: TRBD1 (5 bases). The length of the CDR3 is 14 residues. V lost 3 bases to trimming and J lost 0 bases, with 9 bases between them. Looked up from germline, CDR1 is DFQATT and CDR2 is SNEGSKA (reference sequence).

The DNA for the CDR3 is TGTGCCAGCAGCCAATCTAGCGGGAGCTCCCACGAGCAGTTCTTC. It codes for CASSQSSGSSHEQFF. J is TRBJ2-1 and V is TRBV4-2; 10 bases match TRBD2. The ends lost 2 bases at V and 10 bases at J; junction bases unmatched: 8. This CDR3 spans 15 amino acids. Per the germline V gene, CDR1 is LGHNA and CDR2 is YNFKEQ.

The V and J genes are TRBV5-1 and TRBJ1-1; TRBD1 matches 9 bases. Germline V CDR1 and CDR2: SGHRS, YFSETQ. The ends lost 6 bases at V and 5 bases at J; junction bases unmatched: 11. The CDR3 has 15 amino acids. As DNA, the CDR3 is TGCGCCAGCACCCCTGGGGGACAGGGAGTTACTGAAGCTTTCTTT. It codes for CASTPGGQGVTEAFF.

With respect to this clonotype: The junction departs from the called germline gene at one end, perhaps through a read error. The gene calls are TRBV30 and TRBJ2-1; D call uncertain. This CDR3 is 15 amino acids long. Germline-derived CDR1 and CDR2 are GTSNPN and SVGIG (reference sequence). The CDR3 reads CAWNAGLSSYSEQFF. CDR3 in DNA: TGTGCCTGGAATGCCGGCTTAAGCTCCTACAGTGAGCAGTTCTTC.